Reported below is one TCR beta chain. The CDR3 runs to 15 residues. Germline V gene sequence: CDR1 SGHTA, CDR2 FQGNSA. The trim removed 4 bases at V and 7 bases at J, leaving 4 bases unmatched. The data belong to a study of read filtering for tumor transcriptome and immune sequencing. Overall study: Among patients, 17 were male and more than 12 female, aged roughly 45 to 85 (mean approximately 60). DNase treatment preceded whole-transcriptome library preparation. IR-seq gave about 4.05 to 11 million TCR reads per sample; RNA-seq gave about 80 to 1273.

The library was built from roughly 400 ng RNA with molecular barcoded adaptors for alpha/delta and beta/gamma chains. TCRdb ran MiXCR on the reads and lists one entry per CDR3 protein. The sample contains some 140,000 distinct CDR3 sequences, roughly 13% of which appear only once. Sampling of bone marrow took place during active disease in every patient. The material sequenced was a population of CD138-negative cells sorted from bone marrow. The chain couples TRBV7-2 to TRBJ2-1; 13 bases map to TRBD2. The sequence derives from a donor aged 40 or older with multiple myeloma. The CDR3 nucleotides are TGTGCCAGCAGCTGGACTAGCGGGAGCGGTAATGAGCAGTTCTTC. It is translated as CASSWTSGSGNEQFF.